This T cell receptor (beta chain) was sequenced during a study of T cell repertoires in cytomegalovirus infection. The wider study: HLA-C-restricted CMV epitopes, recently identified, and well-studied HLA-B-restricted ones were used by the study.

MiXCR, run by TCRdb on the reads, gives a single entry per CDR3 protein. Among just under 500,000 distinct CDR3 sequences listed, 25% to 35% were seen once. Comments on this clonotype: What it recognizes is unknown.

Germline V gives CDR1 SGHTA, CDR2 FQGTGA. The CDR3 spans 17 residues. The V segment lost 2 bases and the J segment 0 bases; nucleotides outside the gene matches: 4. This specimen consisted of cultured PBMCs, obtained from culture after CMV antigen stimulation. The genes are TRBV7-3 and TRBJ2-6; 7 bases match TRBD1. The TCR comes from a human donor in good health (CMV status not recorded). Some clones in this sample may be carry-over from other donors' samples. The CDR3 DNA follows: TGTGCCAGCAGCTTAGTGGCAGGGGGCTCTGGGGCCAACGTCCTGACTTTC. Its translation: CASSLVAGGSGANVLTF.